A selection of T cell receptor beta chains follows, all from one sample in a study of T cells in Graves' hyperthyroidism and ophthalmopathy. TCRdb processed the multiplex PCR reads anew with MiXCR; each CDR3 protein has one entry. Of about 360,000 distinct CDR3 sequences in the sample, approximately 13% were seen once. Sequencing used blood. The receptor set was obtained from a woman between 18 and 29 years old with Graves' hyperthyroidism. The CDR3 runs from the conserved cysteine through the conserved F or W. D genes are given only for firm matches. Clone size appears in some rows only: once, few, many, or a class for an expanded clone.

V: TRBV14
length: 15
D: -
J: TRBJ1-4
size: -
CDR3: CASSQEKQGNEKLFF
DNA: TGTGCCAGCAGCCAAGAGAAACAGGGAAATGAAAAACTGTTTTTT

V: TRBV10-3
length: 14
D: TRBD1
J: TRBJ1-6
size: -
CDR3: CAISPTGSNSPLHF
DNA: TGTGCCATCTCCCCGACAGGGAGTAATTCACCCCTCCACTTT

V: TRBV5-5
length: 13
D: -
J: TRBJ2-3
size: many
CDR3: CASSAGPGDTQYF
DNA: TGTGCCAGCAGCGCAGGACCTGGGGATACGCAGTATTTT

V: TRBV7-2
length: 13
D: -
J: TRBJ1-1
size: -
CDR3: CASSQTTGTKAFF
DNA: TGTGCCAGCAGTCAAACCACCGGGACGAAAGCTTTCTTT

V: TRBV5-6
length: 13
D: -
J: TRBJ1-5
size: -
CDR3: CASSLGVGFPQHF
DNA: TGTGCCAGCAGCTTGGGGGTAGGGTTTCCCCAGCATTTT

V: TRBV7-2
length: 16
D: -
J: TRBJ2-7
size: many
CDR3: CASSLEGRGGSREQYF
DNA: TGTGCCAGCAGCTTAGAGGGCAGGGGAGGCTCGCGGGAGCAGTACTTC

V: TRBV3-1
length: 16
D: -
J: TRBJ1-2
size: many
CDR3: CASSQDGLRPWEGYTF
DNA: TGTGCCAGCAGCCAAGATGGCCTCAGGCCGTGGGAGGGCTACACCTTC

V: TRBV19
length: 11
D: TRBD1
J: TRBJ2-5
size: -
CDR3: CASGTGETQYF
DNA: TGTGCCAGTGGGACAGGAGAGACCCAGTACTTC

V: TRBV20-1
length: 16
D: TRBD1
J: TRBJ1-6
size: -
CDR3: CSARLQTGFRGSPLHF
DNA: TGCAGTGCTAGACTCCAGACAGGGTTTCGAGGTTCACCCCTCCACTTT

V: TRBV18
length: 18
D: TRBD2
J: TRBJ2-3
size: few
CDR3: CASSQIPGLAGGGDTQYF
DNA: TGTGCCAGCTCACAAATTCCGGGACTAGCGGGAGGAGGAGATACGCAGTATTTT

V: TRBV12-3/TRBV12-4
length: 15
D: -
J: TRBJ2-1
size: many
CDR3: CASSPVQGWGGEQFF
DNA: TGTGCCAGCAGCCCCGTACAGGGATGGGGCGGTGAGCAGTTCTTC

V: TRBV7-9
length: 13
D: -
J: TRBJ2-2
size: few
CDR3: CAGTGQNTGELFF
DNA: TGTGCCGGCACAGGACAGAACACCGGGGAGCTGTTTTTT

V: TRBV6-1
length: 14
D: -
J: TRBJ2-5
size: few
CDR3: CASSPLSGQETQYF
DNA: TGTGCCAGCAGCCCCCTCAGCGGACAAGAGACCCAGTACTTC

V: TRBV2
length: 14
D: -
J: TRBJ2-4
size: many
CDR3: CASSYDFGKNIQYF
DNA: TGTGCCAGCAGTTATGACTTTGGCAAAAACATTCAGTACTTC

V: TRBV27
length: 13
D: -
J: TRBJ2-4
size: few
CDR3: CASAAWRGNIQYF
DNA: TGTGCCAGCGCAGCCTGGCGGGGAAACATTCAGTACTTC

V: TRBV30
length: 12
D: -
J: TRBJ1-2
size: many
CDR3: CAWSTGYPLKTF
DNA: TGTGCCTGGAGCACCGGGTACCCTTTAAAGACCTTC

V: TRBV30
length: 11
D: -
J: TRBJ1-2
size: many
CDR3: CAWSEVYGYTF
DNA: TGTGCCTGGAGTGAGGTCTATGGCTACACCTTC

V: TRBV28
length: 18
D: -
J: TRBJ2-6
size: many
CDR3: CASSLPASVIGGANVLTF
DNA: TGTGCCAGCAGTTTACCCGCATCGGTGATCGGAGGGGCCAACGTCCTGACTTTC

V: TRBV20-1
length: 13
D: -
J: TRBJ1-5
size: many
CDR3: CSASRDSNQPQHF
DNA: TGCAGTGCTAGCCGGGACAGCAATCAGCCCCAGCATTTT

V: TRBV3-1
length: 13
D: -
J: TRBJ1-1
size: few
CDR3: CASSQRQVTEAFF
DNA: TGTGCCAGCAGCCAGAGACAGGTCACTGAAGCTTTCTTT

V: TRBV28
length: 15
D: TRBD1
J: TRBJ1-2
size: many
CDR3: CASSSPGQGAYGYTF
DNA: TGTGCCAGCAGTTCCCCGGGACAGGGGGCTTATGGCTACACCTTC

V: TRBV27
length: 13
D: -
J: TRBJ2-3
size: many
CDR3: CASSFPWADTQYF
DNA: TGTGCCAGCAGTTTCCCCTGGGCAGATACGCAGTATTTT

V: TRBV20-1
length: 13
D: TRBD1
J: TRBJ2-2
size: many
CDR3: CSAANRGTGELFF
DNA: TGCAGTGCCGCAAACAGGGGGACCGGGGAGCTGTTTTTT

V: TRBV27
length: 16
D: TRBD2
J: TRBJ2-1
size: -
CDR3: CASSSSGTRFNNEQFF
DNA: TGTGCCAGCAGCTCCTCCGGGACTAGATTTAACAATGAGCAGTTCTTC

V: TRBV10-3
length: 16
D: TRBD1
J: TRBJ2-1
size: few
CDR3: CAISESPDRLYNEQFF
DNA: TGTGCCATCAGTGAGTCCCCGGACAGGTTATACAATGAGCAGTTCTTC

V: TRBV4-1
length: 11
D: -
J: TRBJ2-2
size: many
CDR3: CASSQGGELFF
DNA: TGCGCCAGCAGCCAAGGCGGGGAGCTGTTTTTT

V: TRBV11-2
length: 14
D: TRBD1
J: TRBJ2-7
size: many
CDR3: CASSPLEGAGEQYF
DNA: TGTGCCAGCAGCCCATTAGAGGGGGCAGGGGAGCAGTACTTC

V: TRBV5-1
length: 14
D: TRBD1
J: TRBJ1-4
size: many
CDR3: CASSRDRVGEKLFF
DNA: TGCGCCAGCAGCAGGGACAGGGTCGGTGAAAAACTGTTTTTT

V: TRBV27
length: 13
D: -
J: TRBJ2-1
size: few
CDR3: CASSPRLESEQFF
DNA: TGTGCCAGCAGTCCTCGACTGGAGAGTGAGCAGTTCTTC

V: TRBV20-1
length: 13
D: TRBD2
J: TRBJ2-5
size: many
CDR3: CSVQTSGRETQYF
DNA: TGCAGTGTCCAGACTAGCGGGAGGGAGACCCAGTACTTC

V: TRBV3-1
length: 14
D: -
J: TRBJ1-1
size: many
CDR3: CASSQDWGNTEAFF
DNA: TGTGCCAGCAGCCAAGACTGGGGGAACACTGAAGCTTTCTTT

V: TRBV29-1
length: 14
D: -
J: TRBJ1-1
size: few
CDR3: CSVEDLTGNTEAFF
DNA: TGCAGCGTTGAAGATCTTACAGGAAACACTGAAGCTTTCTTT

V: TRBV5-1
length: 15
D: TRBD2
J: TRBJ2-7
size: few
CDR3: CASSPRTSGTDEQYF
DNA: TGCGCCAGCAGCCCCCGGACTAGCGGGACAGACGAGCAGTACTTC

V: TRBV6-1
length: 12
D: -
J: TRBJ1-5
size: many
CDR3: CASTDGNQPQHF
DNA: TGTGCCAGCACCGACGGGAATCAGCCCCAGCATTTT

V: TRBV20-1
length: 14
D: -
J: TRBJ1-5
size: -
CDR3: CSARGQDGNQPQHF
DNA: TGCAGTGCTAGAGGACAAGATGGCAATCAGCCCCAGCATTTT

V: TRBV5-1
length: 14
D: TRBD1
J: TRBJ2-3
size: -
CDR3: CASYRDRLTDTQYF
DNA: TGCGCCAGCTACCGGGACAGACTCACAGATACGCAGTATTTT

V: TRBV28
length: 15
D: -
J: TRBJ2-6
size: many
CDR3: CASSLWGSGANVLTF
DNA: TGTGCCAGCAGTTTATGGGGCTCTGGGGCCAACGTCCTGACTTTC

V: TRBV18
length: 13
D: -
J: TRBJ2-1
size: many
CDR3: CASSPSDAPGQFF
DNA: TGTGCCAGCTCACCTTCGGACGCCCCGGGGCAGTTCTTC